The clone carrying this T cell receptor (beta chain) came up many times. CDR1 MGHRA and CDR2 YSYEKL come from the germline V gene. The V segment lost 1 base and the J segment 3 bases; nucleotides outside the gene matches: 6. The CDR3 is 16 residues long. This sample was included in a study of T cells in Graves' hyperthyroidism and ophthalmopathy. The source material, RNA transcripts, was used to amplify TCR beta CDR3 regions. When the TCR CDR3 underwent first-round RT-PCR, the HTBI primer set was used. TCRdb reprocessed the multiplex PCR reads with MiXCR, giving one entry per CDR3 protein. The top ten hold 25% to 30% of the sample, which has around 250,000 distinct CDR3 sequences, approximately 16% seen once.

This sequence was found in a woman between 18 and 29 years old with Graves' ophthalmopathy. The source material was blood. The chain carries TRBV4-1 and TRBJ2-7; 10 nucleotides agree with TRBD2. This chain's CDR3 is CASSQVMLAGDYEQYF. The CDR3 DNA follows: TGCGCCAGCAGCCAAGTCATGCTAGCGGGGGACTACGAGCAGTACTTC.